A single sample is the source of the 14 T cell receptor beta chains below, sequenced in a study of shared clonotypes between healthy human individuals. Repertoires were generated with immunoSEQ multiplex PCR, while TCRdb's copy carries only in-frame clones and drops some. The sample has over 850,000 clones, approximately 78% seen once. The sequenced material came from memory CD4+ T cells from PBMCs. Noted subset: CD45RA-negative fraction. Receptors originate from a man aged 18 to 29 in good health. Some clones in this sample may be carry-over from other donors' samples.

This rearrangement joins TRBV29-1 to TRBJ1-5, with D perhaps matching TRBD1 (5 bases). The CDR3 consists of 16 residues. Germline V lookup: CDR1 SQVTM, CDR2 ANQGSEA. V was clipped by 7 bases and J by 12 bases, with 31 bases between them. CDR3 loop: CSAGGREDTLQGLQHF. As DNA, the CDR3 is TGCAGCGCCGGGGGTCGGGAAGACACGCTTCAGGGACTCCAGCATTTT.

This clone was picked up many times. This chain uses TRBV5-1 with TRBJ2-3; D unresolved. V dropped 1 base and J dropped 0 bases, with 15 bases sitting between them. Germline CDR1 is SGHRS and CDR2 is YFSETQ. This CDR3 contains 17 residues. CDR3 sequence reads: CASSLRGRTASTDTQYF. The CDR3 DNA is TGCGCCAGCAGCTTGCGCGGCCGTACCGCTAGCACAGATACGCAGTATTTT.

V usage is TRBV5-1 and J usage is TRBJ2-7, with D perhaps TRBD1 (5 bases). The length of the CDR3 is 14 residues. CDR1 and CDR2 from the germline V gene are SGHRS and YFSETQ. Deletions cut 2 bases from V and 2 bases from J, with 11 bases between. DNA of the CDR3: TGCGCCAGCAGCTTCGAAGGGGCCGCCTACGAGCAGTACTTC. Translating it yields CASSFEGAAYEQYF.

This clone was counted a single time. A much larger clone lies a single base off, so this may be a read error. This sample also contains other DNA sequences that code for the same CDR3. The rearrangement links TRBV11-2 to TRBJ2-5; D gene ambiguous. V was pared by 0 bases and J by 5 bases, with 4 bases between. Germline V gene lookup returns CDR1 SGHAT and CDR2 FQNNGV. The CDR3 spans 12 residues. CDR3 sequence reads: CASSLDRETQYF. Here the CDR3 DNA reads TGTGCCAGCAGCTTAGATCGCGAGACCCAGTACTTC.

This clone was seen a handful of times. The CDR3 loop reads CASSQVLASGRYEQYF. The CDR3 region has the DNA TGTGCCAGCAGCCAAGTCTTAGCTAGCGGGAGGTACGAGCAGTACTTC. J is TRBJ2-7 and V is TRBV4-2; the match to TRBD2 covers 11 bases. Per the germline V gene, CDR1 is LGHNA and CDR2 is YNFKEQ. Germline trimming cut 1 base from V and 4 bases from J; bases unmatched to any gene: 6. The CDR3 runs 16 residues.

The gene calls are TRBV6-1 and TRBJ1-1; no clear D gene. This CDR3 is built from 15 residues. Germline CDR1 and CDR2: MNHNS and SASEGT. V lost 2 bases and J 6 bases, leaving 16 bases between the germline ends. The CDR3 DNA is TGTGCCAGCAGTGAAAGGGTCGGGGTTGGCGCTGAAGCTTTCTTT. Protein: CASSERVGVGAEAFF.

The V and J genes are TRBV29-1 and TRBJ2-1, with TRBD2 identical over 8 bases. The CDR3 is 15 amino acids. The V gene end was trimmed by 4 bases and the J gene end by 4 bases; junction bases not matched to a gene: 9. The germline V gene encodes CDR1 SQVTM and CDR2 ANQGSEA. The CDR3 is CSVVHEREIYNEQFF. The CDR3 region has the DNA TGCAGCGTTGTGCATGAGCGGGAGATTTACAATGAGCAGTTCTTC.

The chain couples TRBV7-9 to TRBJ2-1; 8 bases agree with TRBD2. The CDR3 spans 15 residues. V gave up 3 bases and J gave up 0 bases; unmatched junction bases: 1. CDR1 and CDR2 (germline): SEHNR, FQNEAQ (reference sequence). The chain's CDR3 is CASSFTSGSYNEQFF. The CDR3 DNA sequence: TGTGCCAGCAGCTTCACTAGCGGCTCCTACAATGAGCAGTTCTTC.

CDR3 in DNA: TGTGCCAGCAGTGGCAACCCACCTTCACCCCTCCACTTT. Its translation is CASSGNPPSPLHF. The chain carries TRBV25-1 and TRBJ1-6, with D unresolved. There are 13 residues in the CDR3. The germline CDR1 and CDR2 sequences are MGHDK and SYGVNS. The ends were cut back, 4 bases at V and 9 bases at J, with 10 bases in the middle.

The chain links TRBV4-2 to TRBJ2-2; 14 bases map to TRBD2. V trimming: 2 bases; J trimming: 7 bases; junction bases outside the gene matches: 6. Germline CDR1 is LGHNA and CDR2 is YNFKEQ. This CDR3 has 17 amino acids. The CDR3 region is CASSQRLAGGFGGELFF. Here the CDR3 DNA reads TGTGCCAGCAGCCAACGACTAGCGGGAGGGTTTGGCGGGGAGCTGTTTTTT.

The rearrangement uses TRBV9 and TRBJ2-3, with 8 bases identical to TRBD2. This CDR3 comprises 16 residues. V shed 3 bases and J 4 bases; nucleotides not matched to a gene: 10. Germline CDR1 SGDLS, CDR2 YYNGEE. CDR3 protein: CASSASHSGIADTQYF. DNA for the CDR3: TGTGCCAGCAGCGCATCCCATAGCGGGATAGCAGATACGCAGTATTTT.

The rearrangement joins TRBV5-1 to TRBJ2-1, with TRBD1 identical over 9 bases. V dropped 3 bases and J dropped 7; count of bases not matched to a gene: 5. Looked up from germline, CDR1 is SGHRS and CDR2 is YFSETQ. CDR3 size: 14 residues. The CDR3 reads CASSWGQGVNEQFF. In DNA, the CDR3 is TGCGCCAGCAGCTGGGGACAGGGTGTAAATGAGCAGTTCTTC.

The chain employs TRBV4-1 and TRBJ2-2, with no clear D. CDR1 is MGHRA, CDR2 YSYEKL, per germline. This CDR3 has 15 amino acids. The V end lost 1 base, the J end lost 3 bases, and 9 bases lay between the germline ends. The CDR3 bases are TGCGCCAGCAGCCAAGCTTTTCCACACACCGGGGAGCTGTTTTTT. Translated, it gives CASSQAFPHTGELFF.

The V gene is TRBV16, the J gene TRBJ2-2; no clear D. This CDR3 has 17 amino acids. The V gene lost 1 base and the J gene lost 0 bases, with 12 bases spanning the gap. The V gene's germline CDR1 is KGHSY and CDR2 FQNENV. The CDR3 region has the DNA TGTGCCAGCAGCCAATTCACGCAGGCCGCGAACACCGGGGAGCTGTTTTTT. The encoded protein is CASSQFTQAANTGELFF. The variable domain in full, completed from reference TRBV16 and TRBJ2-2, reads GEEVAQTPKHLVRGEGQKAKLYCAPIKGHSYVFWYQQVLKNEFKFLISFQNENVFDETGMPKERFSAKCLPNSPCSLEIQATKLEDSAVYFCASSQFTQAANTGELFFGEGSRLTVL.